This T cell receptor beta chain was captured in a study of shared clonotypes between healthy human individuals. Study-level information: Each donor had three CD4 naive, three CD4 memory, two CD8 naive and one CD8 memory plate.

Study findings and constraints: A few donors had 4% to 5% of their naive CD4 clonotypes in common. Specimens sampled were limited to blood, with tissue repertoires likely differing.

Trimming stripped 0 bases from V and 2 bases from J, with 8 bases between. The CDR3 extends over 15 amino acids. Germline assignment: CDR1 LNHNV and CDR2 YYDKDF (reference sequence). The method was immunoSEQ multiplex PCR; TCRdb's version includes in-frame clones alone and lacks a portion of them. The sample lists roughly 2.4 million clones; under 97% were seen once. As concerns this clone: What it recognizes is unknown.

Input material: naive CD4+ T cells sorted from blood. Specified subset: CD45RA+ positively selected. The rearrangement links TRBV15 to TRBJ1-5; no definite D call. The receptor was derived from a young man in good health. The CDR3 is CATSRDNVGNQPQHF. In DNA, the CDR3 is TGTGCCACCAGCAGAGATAATGTAGGCAATCAGCCCCAGCATTTT.